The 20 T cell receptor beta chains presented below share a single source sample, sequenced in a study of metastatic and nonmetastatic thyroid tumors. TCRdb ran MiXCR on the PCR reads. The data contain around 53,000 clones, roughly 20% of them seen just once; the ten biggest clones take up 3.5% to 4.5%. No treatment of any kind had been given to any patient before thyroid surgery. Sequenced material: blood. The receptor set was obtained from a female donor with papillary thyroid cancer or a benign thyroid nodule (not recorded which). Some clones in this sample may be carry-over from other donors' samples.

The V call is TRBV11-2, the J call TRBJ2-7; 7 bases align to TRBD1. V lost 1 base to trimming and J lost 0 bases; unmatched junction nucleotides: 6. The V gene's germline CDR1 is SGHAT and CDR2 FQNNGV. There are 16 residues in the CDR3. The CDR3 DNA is TGTGCCAGCAGCTTAGGTCCGGGACAGAGCTCCTACGAGCAGTACTTC. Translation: CASSLGPGQSSYEQYF.

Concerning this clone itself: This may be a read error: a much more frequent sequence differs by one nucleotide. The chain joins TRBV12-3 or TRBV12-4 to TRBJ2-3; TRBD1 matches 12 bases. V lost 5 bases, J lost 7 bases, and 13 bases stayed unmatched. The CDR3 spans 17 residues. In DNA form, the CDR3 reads TGTGCCAGCAGTCACCCTCCGGGACAGGGGGCCGCATATACGCAGTATTTT. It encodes CASSHPPGQGAAYTQYF.

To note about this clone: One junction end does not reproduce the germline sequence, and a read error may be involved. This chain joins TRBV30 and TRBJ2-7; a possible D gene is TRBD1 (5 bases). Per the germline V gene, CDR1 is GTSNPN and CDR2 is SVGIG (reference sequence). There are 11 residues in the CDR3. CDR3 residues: CAWSDRVQVFF. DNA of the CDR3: TGTGCCTGGAGTGATCGCGTACAGGTGTTCTTC.

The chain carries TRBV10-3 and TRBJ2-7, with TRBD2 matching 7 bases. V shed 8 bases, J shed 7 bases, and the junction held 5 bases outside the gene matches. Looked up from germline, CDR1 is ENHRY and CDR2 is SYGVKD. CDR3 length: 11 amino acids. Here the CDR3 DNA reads TGTGCCATCGCGGGAGAGAGGGAGCAGTACTTC. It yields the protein CAIAGEREQYF.

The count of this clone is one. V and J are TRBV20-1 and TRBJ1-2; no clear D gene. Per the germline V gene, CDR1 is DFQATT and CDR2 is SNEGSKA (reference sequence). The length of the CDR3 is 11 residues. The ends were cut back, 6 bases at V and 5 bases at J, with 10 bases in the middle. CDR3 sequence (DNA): TGCAGTGCCCGAGACGGTTATGGCTACACCTTC. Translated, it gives CSARDGYGYTF.

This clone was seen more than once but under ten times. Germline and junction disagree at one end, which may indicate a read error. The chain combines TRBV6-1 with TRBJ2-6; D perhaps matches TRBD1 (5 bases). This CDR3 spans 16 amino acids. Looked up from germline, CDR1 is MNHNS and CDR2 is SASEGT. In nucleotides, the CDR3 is TGTGCCAGCAAGGCCCAGGCGTTCTCTGGGGCCAACTTCCTGACTTTC. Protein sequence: CASKAQAFSGANFLTF.

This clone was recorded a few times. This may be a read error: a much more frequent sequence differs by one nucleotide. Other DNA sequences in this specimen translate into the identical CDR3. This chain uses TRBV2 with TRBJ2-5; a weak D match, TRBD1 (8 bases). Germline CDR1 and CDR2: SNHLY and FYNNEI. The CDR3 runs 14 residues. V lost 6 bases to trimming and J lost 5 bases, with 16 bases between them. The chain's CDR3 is CASRDTGGGETQYF. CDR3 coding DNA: TGTGCCAGCAGAGACACAGGGGGGGGTGAGACCCAGTACTTC.

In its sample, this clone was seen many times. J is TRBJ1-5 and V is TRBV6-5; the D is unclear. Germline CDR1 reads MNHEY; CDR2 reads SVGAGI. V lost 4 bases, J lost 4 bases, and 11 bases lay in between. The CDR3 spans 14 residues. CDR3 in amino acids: CASSLSQGNQPQHF. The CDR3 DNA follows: TGTGCCAGCAGTTTGAGTCAAGGGAATCAGCCCCAGCATTTT.

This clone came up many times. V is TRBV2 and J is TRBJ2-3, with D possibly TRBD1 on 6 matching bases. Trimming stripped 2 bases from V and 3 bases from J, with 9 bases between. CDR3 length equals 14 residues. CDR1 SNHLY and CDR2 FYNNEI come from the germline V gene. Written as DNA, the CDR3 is TGTGCCAGCAGTGAATCAAGGGGGACAGATACGCAGTATTTT. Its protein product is CASSESRGTDTQYF.

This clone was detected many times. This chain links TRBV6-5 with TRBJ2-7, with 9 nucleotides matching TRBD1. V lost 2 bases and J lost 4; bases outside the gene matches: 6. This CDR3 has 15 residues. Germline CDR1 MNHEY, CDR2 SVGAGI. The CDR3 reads CASSYGSGQGYEQYF. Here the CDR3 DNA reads TGTGCCAGCAGTTACGGATCGGGACAGGGATACGAGCAGTACTTC.

The CDR3 DNA sequence: TGTGCCAGCAGCCCAGCTACGGTGTATGAGCAGTTCTTC. Amino acids: CASSPATVYEQFF. The chain recombines TRBV9 with TRBJ2-1, with D unclear. The ends were cut back, 4 bases at V and 8 bases at J, with 13 bases in the middle. CDR1 is SGDLS and CDR2 is YYNGEE in the germline V gene. The CDR3 is 13 residues long.

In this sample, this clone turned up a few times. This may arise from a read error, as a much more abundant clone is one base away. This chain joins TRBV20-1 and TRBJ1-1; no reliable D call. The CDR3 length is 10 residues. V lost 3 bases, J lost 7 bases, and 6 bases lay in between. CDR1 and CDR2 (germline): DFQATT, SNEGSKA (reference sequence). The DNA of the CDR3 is TGCAGTGCTAGCAATATTGAAGCTTTCTTT. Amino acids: CSASNIEAFF.

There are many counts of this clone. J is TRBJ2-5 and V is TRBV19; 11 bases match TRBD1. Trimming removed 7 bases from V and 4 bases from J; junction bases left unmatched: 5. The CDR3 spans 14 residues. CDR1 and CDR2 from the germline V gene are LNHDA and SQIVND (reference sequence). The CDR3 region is CASNTGTGGETQYF. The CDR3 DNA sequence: TGTGCCAGTAATACTGGGACAGGGGGAGAGACCCAGTACTTC.

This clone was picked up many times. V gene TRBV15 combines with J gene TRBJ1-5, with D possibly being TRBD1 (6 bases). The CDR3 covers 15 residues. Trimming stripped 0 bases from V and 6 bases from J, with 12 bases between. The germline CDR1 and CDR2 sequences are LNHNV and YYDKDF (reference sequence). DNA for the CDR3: TGTGCCACCAGCAGAGAAACAGGGCAGGGTCAGCCCCAGCATTTT. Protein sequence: CATSRETGQGQPQHF.

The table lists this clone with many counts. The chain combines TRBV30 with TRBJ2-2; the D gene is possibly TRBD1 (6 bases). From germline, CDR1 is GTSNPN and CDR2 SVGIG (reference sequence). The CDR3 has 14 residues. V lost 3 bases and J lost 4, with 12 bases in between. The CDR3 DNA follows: TGTGCCTGGAGGACAGGTTGGCGCACCGGGGAGCTGTTTTTT. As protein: CAWRTGWRTGELFF.

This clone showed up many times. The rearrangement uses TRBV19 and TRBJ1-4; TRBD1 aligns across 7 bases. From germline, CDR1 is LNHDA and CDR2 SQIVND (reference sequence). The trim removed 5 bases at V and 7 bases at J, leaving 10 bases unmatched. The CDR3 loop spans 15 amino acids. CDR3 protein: CASSPQGGQTEKLFF. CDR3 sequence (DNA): TGTGCCAGTAGTCCCCAGGGGGGACAGACTGAAAAACTGTTTTTT.

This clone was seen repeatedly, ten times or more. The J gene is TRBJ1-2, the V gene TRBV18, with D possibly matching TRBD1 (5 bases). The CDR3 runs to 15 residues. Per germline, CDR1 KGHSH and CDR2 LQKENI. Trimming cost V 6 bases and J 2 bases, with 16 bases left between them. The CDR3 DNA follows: TGTGCCAGCTCTCTCCGGGACGGAGCCAACTATGGCTACACCTTC. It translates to CASSLRDGANYGYTF.

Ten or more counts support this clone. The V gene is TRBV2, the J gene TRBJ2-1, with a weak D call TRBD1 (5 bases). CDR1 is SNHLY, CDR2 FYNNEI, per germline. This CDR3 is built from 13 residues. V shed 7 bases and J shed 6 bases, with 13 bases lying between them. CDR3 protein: CASKGIAPNEQFF. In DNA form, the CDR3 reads TGTGCCAGCAAGGGGATAGCACCCAATGAGCAGTTCTTC.

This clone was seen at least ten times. DNA for the CDR3: TGTGCCAGCAGCAGTGGGACTAGCGGGAGGGTGAACGAGCAGTACTTC. Translated, it gives CASSSGTSGRVNEQYF. This chain uses TRBV5-4 with TRBJ2-7; the match to TRBD2 covers 16 bases. V lost 4 bases and J lost 5; bases outside the gene matches: 6. This CDR3 region has 16 residues. In germline, CDR1 is SGHNT, CDR2 YYREEE (reference sequence).

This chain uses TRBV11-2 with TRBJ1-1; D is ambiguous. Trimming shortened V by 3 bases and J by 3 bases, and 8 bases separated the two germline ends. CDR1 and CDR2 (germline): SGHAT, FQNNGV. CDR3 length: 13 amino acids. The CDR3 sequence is CASSFGVDTEAFF. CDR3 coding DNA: TGTGCCAGCAGCTTCGGGGTGGACACTGAAGCTTTCTTT.